The 21 T cell receptor delta chains given below trace back to one sample, sequenced in a study of gammadelta T cells in human blood. TCRdb called clones anew from the RT-PCR reads with CATT. The data hold 1,100 or so delta-chain clones, with approximately 6.4% observed a single time. Material: non-Vgamma9Vdelta2 gamma-delta T cells from infant blood. The receptors derive from a human donor.

In its sample, this clone was seen a few times. Possible read error: a much larger clone is one base away. The V gene is TRDV1, the J gene TRDJ1, with TRDD3 identical over 10 bases. CDR3 length: 19 residues. Germline V gives CDR1 TSWWSYY, CDR2 QGS. CDR3 protein: CALREPQLRTGGFTDKLIF. The CDR3 nucleotides are TGTGCTCTTAGGGAACCCCAACTACGAACTGGGGGATTTACCGATAAACTCATCTTT.

The chain recombines TRDV1 with TRDJ1; 10 nucleotides match TRDD3. V lost 2 bases to trimming and J lost 2 bases; unmatched junction nucleotides: 8. This CDR3 spans 17 amino acids. CDR1 is TSWWSYY, CDR2 QGS, per germline. The CDR3 protein is CALGEKVLLGDTDKLIF. The DNA for the CDR3 is TGTGCTCTTGGGGAAAAGGTCCTACTGGGGGATACCGATAAACTCATCTTT.

This clone is medium-sized by share. The rearrangement uses TRDV1 and TRDJ2; 7 bases are a match to TRDD3. Per germline, CDR1 TSWWSYY and CDR2 QGS. The CDR3 covers 22 residues. Losses at the gene ends were 1 base for V and 0 bases for J; bases not matched to a gene: 20. CDR3 nucleotide sequence: TGTGCTCTTGGGGAACGATTCCCCCGTCCCTCTGGGGGGCAAGCTTTGACAGCACAACTCTTCTTT. Protein: CALGERFPRPSGGQALTAQLFF.

Within the sample, this clone is large (0.1 to 1%). This sequence joins TRDV2 and TRDJ1; the match to TRDD3 covers 7 bases. The length of the CDR3 is 13 residues. V was pared by 0 bases and J by 3 bases, with 0 bases of the junction left unmatched. Germline CDR1 is GEAIGNYY and CDR2 is EKD. Written as DNA, the CDR3 is TGTGCCTGTGACACCGGATACGCCGATAAACTCATCTTT. Translated, it gives CACDTGYADKLIF.

By sample fraction, this clone is large. V usage is TRDV2 and J usage is TRDJ1; D unclear. The CDR3 length is 15 residues. Germline CDR1 reads GEAIGNYY; CDR2 reads EKD. With 0 bases removed from V and 0 bases from J, the gap between germline ends came to 10 bases. CDR3 protein: CACDTGILYTDKLIF. As DNA, the CDR3 is TGTGCCTGTGACACCGGCATCCTGTACACCGATAAACTCATCTTT.

This clone is classed as large (0.1 to 1%). This chain uses TRDV1 with TRDJ1, with 9 bases that match TRDD3. Germline V gene lookup returns CDR1 TSWWSYY and CDR2 QGS. This CDR3 is built from 22 residues. V lost 3 bases to trimming and J lost 0 bases; unmatched junction nucleotides: 23. Here the CDR3 reads CALGDPAPTPVLGERDTDKLIF. The CDR3 nucleotides read TGTGCTCTTGGGGACCCGGCTCCTACACCTGTACTGGGGGAGAGAGACACCGATAAACTCATCTTT.

This clone is labeled as large. V and J are TRDV1 and TRDJ1; 9 nucleotides agree with TRDD3. Unmatched junction bases numbered 24, after V lost 2 bases and J lost 5 bases. Germline-derived CDR1 and CDR2 are TSWWSYY and QGS. The CDR3 spans 21 residues. CDR3 amino acids: CALGERPVRGIPTHPTDKLIF. Written as DNA, the CDR3 is TGTGCTCTTGGGGAAAGGCCCGTCCGGGGGATACCGACTCACCCAACGGATAAACTCATCTTT.

This clone is classed as large. The J gene corresponds to TRDJ2; a V gene call is absent; no check of the table's D call, TRDD3, against the DNA was made. The CDR3 length is 18 residues. This CDR3 reads CASTVSGGYDGLTAQLFF. The CDR3 nucleotides are TGTGCGAGTACGGTGTCTGGGGGATACGACGGTTTGACAGCACAACTCTTCTTT.

This clone is labeled large (0.1 to 1%). Other DNA sequences in the same sample also yield this CDR3. This chain connects TRAV38-2/DV8 to TRDJ1, with 11 bases that match TRDD3. The CDR3 is 26 amino acids. After removal of 7 bases from V and 0 bases from J, the junction contained 38 bases not matched to a gene. Germline assignment: CDR1 TSESDYY and CDR2 QEAYKQQN. The CDR3 spells CAYSCVDKRWSGAFSTGGYYTDKLIF. Here the CDR3 DNA reads TGTGCTTATTCCTGCGTGGATAAGCGATGGTCGGGGGCTTTCTCTACTGGGGGATATTACACCGATAAACTCATCTTT.

By sample share, this clone is medium-sized. The chain employs TRDV2 and TRDJ1, with TRDD3 identical over 9 bases. The germline gives CDR1 GEAIGNYY, CDR2 EKD. Losses at the gene ends were 3 bases for V and 2 bases for J; bases not matched to a gene: 27. This CDR3 has 22 residues. CDR3 loop: CACDPQLGTGGLPVGRTDKLIF. The CDR3 DNA sequence: TGTGCCTGTGACCCCCAACTTGGTACTGGGGGACTCCCGGTGGGTCGGACCGATAAACTCATCTTT.

This clone ranks as large (0.1 to 1%). The chain has TRAV38-2/DV8 and TRDJ1; maybe TRDD3 (6 bases). The CDR3 contains 15 residues. CDR1 and CDR2 (germline): TSESDYY, QEAYKQQN. V was clipped by 6 bases and J by 0 bases, with 15 bases between them. The CDR3 is CAYMTGGTNTDKLIF. The CDR3 coding sequence is TGTGCTTATATGACCGGGGGAACAAACACCGATAAACTCATCTTT.

This clone ranks as medium-sized. V usage is TRAV29/DV5 and J usage is TRDJ1; TRDD3 matches at 9 bases. This CDR3 region has 18 residues. V shed 2 bases, J shed 0 bases, and the junction held 14 bases outside the gene matches. Germline CDR1 reads NSMFDY; CDR2 reads ISSIKDK. CDR3 nucleotides: TGTGCAGCAAGGCACCCAAACTGGGGGACCGTGTACACCGATAAACTCATCTTT. This sequence encodes CAARHPNWGTVYTDKLIF.

By share, this clone ranks as large (0.1 to 1%). This chain joins TRDV1 and TRDJ1; 10 positions agree with TRDD3. The germline gives CDR1 TSWWSYY, CDR2 QGS. This CDR3 contains 17 residues. V lost 3 bases, J lost 2 bases, and 9 bases stayed unmatched. The CDR3 bases are TGTGCTCTTGGGGACCTACGCATGGGGGATACAACCGATAAACTCATCTTT. Translated: CALGDLRMGDTTDKLIF.

By its share, this clone is medium-sized. The chain uses TRDV2 and TRDJ1; 12 bases align to TRDD3. V was clipped by 3 bases and J by 0 bases; unmatched bases: 16. The CDR3 is made up of 20 amino acids. Germline V CDR1 and CDR2: GEAIGNYY, EKD. The CDR3 DNA follows: TGTGCCTGTGACCCTCGGCACTGGGGGATACACCCCTCTTACACCGATAAACTCATCTTT. Translating it yields CACDPRHWGIHPSYTDKLIF.

In this sample, this clone is large. The rearrangement uses TRDV1 and TRDJ1, with 9 bases identical to TRDD3. Germline CDR1 and CDR2: TSWWSYY and QGS. V trimming: 2 bases; J trimming: 6 bases; junction bases outside the gene matches: 7. The CDR3 spans 15 residues. Written as DNA, the CDR3 is TGTGCTCTTGGGGAAGATACTGGGGGACCACATAAACTCATCTTT. Protein: CALGEDTGGPHKLIF.

Only a few counts were recorded for this clone. A read error is likely here: a far larger clone is one base away. The same CDR3 is also encoded by other DNA sequences in this sample. The rearrangement links TRDV3 to TRDJ1, with 8 bases identical to TRDD3. The CDR3 is made up of 14 amino acids. CDR1 is TVYSNPD and CDR2 is GDNSRS in the germline V gene (reference sequence). CDR3 region: CAFAKTGGPHKLIF. Written as DNA, the CDR3 is TGTGCCTTTGCCAAGACTGGGGGGCCTCATAAACTTATCTTT.

Turning to this clone: Just one base apart from a much larger clone, this may be a read error. The sample has other DNA sequences that encode this CDR3 too. The rearrangement uses TRDV1 and TRDJ1; 9 bases match TRDD3. Unmatched junction bases numbered 22, after V lost 3 bases and J lost 2 bases. The germline V gene has CDR1 TSWWSYY and CDR2 QGS. The CDR3 sequence is 21 residues long. CDR3 in DNA: TGTGCTCTTGGGGAGCTAGCTCAAATTCGGGGGATACCGAGGGTAACCGATAAACTCATCTTT. Its translation: CALGELAQIRGIPRVTDKLIF.

The sample holds a few counts of this clone. Given a much more abundant clone one base away, this may be a read error. The chain recombines TRDV1 with TRDJ3; possibly TRDD3 for D (5 bases). Per germline, CDR1 TSWWSYY and CDR2 QGS. The CDR3 length is 18 residues. The CDR3 protein is CAIGEKGKGPWDTRQMFF. CDR3 nucleotides: TGTGCTATTGGGGAAAAAGGAAAGGGGCCCTGGGACACCCGACAGATGTTTTTC.

Judged by abundance, this clone is large. The chain links TRDV1 to TRDJ2; 8 nucleotides match TRDD3. The J segment lost 3 bases and the V segment lost 4 bases, leaving 10 bases of the junction unmatched. Germline loops: CDR1 TSWWSYY, CDR2 QGS. This CDR3 is 17 amino acids long. CDR3 loop: CALGAAGYAWLTAQLFF. In DNA form, the CDR3 reads TGTGCTCTTGGGGCCGCGGGATACGCTTGGCTGACAGCACAACTCTTCTTT.

This clone is labeled as medium-sized. Other DNA sequences in the sample encode the same CDR3. V and J are TRDV3 and TRDJ1; no firm D call. CDR1 and CDR2 (germline): TVYSNPD, GDNSRS (reference sequence). V was trimmed by 3 bases and J by 0 bases, leaving 8 bases between them. This CDR3 is 12 amino acids long. The CDR3 DNA follows: TGTGCCTTCCCAACATACACCGATAAACTCATCTTT. Its translation: CAFPTYTDKLIF.

This clone was recorded a few times. The TCRdb record carries a much larger clone's protein, which differs from this DNA's translation at residue 14; a read error is the likely cause, and the protein listed here is the DNA translation. The J segment is TRDJ2; no V gene was assigned; TRDD3 reflects the table's D call only, with no check against the DNA. This CDR3 has 18 amino acids. The CDR3 nucleotides read TGTGCGAGTACGGTGTCTGGGGGATACGACGGTTTGACAACACAACTCTTCTTT. Translation gives CASTVSGGYDGLTTQLFF.